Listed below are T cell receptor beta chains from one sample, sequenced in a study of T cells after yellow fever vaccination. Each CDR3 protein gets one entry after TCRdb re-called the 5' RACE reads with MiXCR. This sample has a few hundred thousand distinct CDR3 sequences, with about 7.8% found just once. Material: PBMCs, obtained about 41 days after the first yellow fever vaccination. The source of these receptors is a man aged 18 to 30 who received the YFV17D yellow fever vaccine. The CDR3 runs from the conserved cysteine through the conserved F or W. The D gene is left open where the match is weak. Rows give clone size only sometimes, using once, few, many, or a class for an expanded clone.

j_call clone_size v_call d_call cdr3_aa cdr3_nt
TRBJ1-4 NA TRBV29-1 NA CSVDPAMGGKLFF TGCAGCGTTGACCCGGCAATGGGGGGAAAACTGTTTTTT
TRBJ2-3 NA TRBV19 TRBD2 CASSTSGRSTDTQYF TGTGCCAGTAGTACTAGCGGGCGTAGCACAGATACGCAGTATTTT
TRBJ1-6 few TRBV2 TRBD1 CASSGQGSSPLHF TGTGCCAGCAGTGGACAGGGCAGTTCACCCCTCCACTTT
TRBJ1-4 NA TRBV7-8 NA CASSLGAGSTTNEKLFF TGTGCCAGCAGCTTAGGGGCAGGGAGCACAACTAATGAAAAACTGTTTTTT
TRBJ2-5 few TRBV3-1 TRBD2 CASSYRGLAGQETQYF TGTGCCAGCAGCTATCGCGGCCTAGCGGGACAAGAGACCCAGTACTTC
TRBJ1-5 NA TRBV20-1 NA CSAQGLELYQPQHF TGCAGTGCTCAGGGACTGGAGTTATATCAGCCCCAGCATTTT
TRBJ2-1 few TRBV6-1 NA CASRKGGYYNEQFF TGTGCCAGCAGAAAGGGGGGGTACTACAATGAGCAGTTCTTC
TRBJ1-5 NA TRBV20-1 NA CSAHREGDQPQHF TGCAGTGCCCATAGGGAGGGGGACCAGCCCCAGCATTTT
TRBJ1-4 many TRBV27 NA CASSQVGGKLFF TGTGCCAGCAGTCAAGTCGGGGGAAAACTGTTTTTT
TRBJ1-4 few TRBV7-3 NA CAGRRRGAGPDPYEKLFF TGTGCCGGCCGGCGGAGAGGGGCAGGGCCAGACCCGTATGAAAAACTGTTTTTT
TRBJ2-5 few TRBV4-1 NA CASSQVGVVETQYF TGCGCCAGCAGCCAAGTTGGAGTTGTCGAGACCCAGTACTTC